Here is one T cell receptor (beta chain) with its context. Its specificity is unknown. This CDR3 region has 14 residues. Unmatched junction bases numbered 8, after V lost 6 bases and J lost 5 bases. In germline, CDR1 is MDHEN, CDR2 SYDVKM. Data came from immunoSEQ multiplex PCR; TCRdb stores just in-frame clones and leaves some out. The sample contains 94,000 or so clones, 82% of which appear only once. Indicated time point: baseline pretreatment blood. The treatment is: 15 Gy SBRT to primary tumor, nephrectomy 4 weeks later. After SBRT, blood was collected at 2 and 4 weeks, plus baseline. This renal cell carcinoma was of the clear cell type. The data belong to a study of radiation and T cells in renal cell carcinoma. Study-wide points: Pretreatment tumor biopsies were lacking, so baseline clonotypes are unknown. Top tumor clonotypes rose in blood 2 weeks post-radiation, then contracted.

Material: blood, obtained from a patient whose treatment included radiotherapy and nephrectomy. V gene TRBV28 combines with J gene TRBJ1-1; 8 nucleotides match TRBD1. The receptor was derived from a man aged 55-75 years with renal cell carcinoma. CDR3 nucleotides: TGTGCCAGCAGGGTGACAGGGGTAGGGACTGAAGCTTTCTTT. It encodes CASRVTGVGTEAFF.